The rows below give T cell receptor beta chains drawn from one sample of a study of immune evolution from preneoplasia to lung adenocarcinoma. The table came from immunoSEQ multiplex PCR; TCRdb's copy has only in-frame clones and leaves some out. The sample shows about 7,500 clones, about 85% of them seen only once. The sequenced material came from FFPE minimally invasive lung adenocarcinoma tissue. The receptors derive from an elderly person with lung adenocarcinoma. CDR3s include the opening cysteine and the closing phenylalanine or tryptophan. The order of the fields is clone size, V gene, J gene, D gene, CDR3 protein, CDR3 DNA. A D gene is named only where the DNA matches it firmly. Clone size is stated in some rows and not others, as once, few, many or a class when expanded.

size: once; V: TRBV11-3; J: TRBJ2-7; D: TRBD1; CDR3: CASTSQGVEQYF; DNA: TGTGCCAGCACCTCACAGGGGGTCGAGCAGTACTTC
size: -; V: TRBV7-2; J: TRBJ1-5; D: -; CDR3: CASSLGDISNQPQHF; DNA: TGTGCCAGCAGCTTAGGGGACATTAGCAATCAGCCCCAGCATTTT
size: once; V: TRBV29-1; J: TRBJ2-2; D: -; CDR3: CSAESITGELFF; DNA: TGCAGCGCGGAAAGCATCACCGGGGAGCTGTTTTTT
size: -; V: TRBV2; J: TRBJ2-1; D: -; CDR3: CATGGAGNEQFF; DNA: TGTGCCACCGGGGGCGCGGGGAATGAGCAGTTCTTC
size: -; V: TRBV28; J: TRBJ1-2; D: TRBD1; CDR3: CASHTQDRAKHGYTF; DNA: TGTGCCTCACACACCCAGGACAGGGCCAAGCATGGCTACACCTTC
size: -; V: TRBV27; J: TRBJ2-7; D: TRBD1; CDR3: CASSFGTGDFYEQYF; DNA: TGTGCCAGCAGTTTCGGGACAGGGGACTTCTACGAGCAGTACTTC
size: -; V: TRBV10-3; J: TRBJ1-4; D: -; CDR3: CASRDGSTNEKLFF; DNA: TGTGCCTCCAGGGACGGATCAACTAATGAAAAACTGTTTTTT
size: -; V: TRBV7-9; J: TRBJ1-1; D: -; CDR3: CASSSQGFMNTEAFF; DNA: TGTGCCAGCAGCTCTCAGGGATTCATGAACACTGAAGCTTTCTTT
size: -; V: TRBV5-1; J: TRBJ2-3; D: -; CDR3: CANSLEGRGRADTQYF; DNA: TGCGCCAACAGCTTGGAGGGCAGGGGGAGGGCAGATACGCAGTATTTT
size: -; V: TRBV2; J: TRBJ2-7; D: -; CDR3: CASSERGHSGEQYF; DNA: TGTGCCAGCAGTGAACGGGGACACTCGGGCGAGCAGTACTTC
size: -; V: TRBV28; J: TRBJ1-5; D: -; CDR3: CASSFSSFSAGSNQPQHF; DNA: TGTGCCAGCAGTTTCTCTTCCTTTTCGGCAGGTAGCAATCAGCCCCAGCATTTT
size: -; V: TRBV30; J: TRBJ2-5; D: -; CDR3: CAWSVSTETQYF; DNA: TGTGCCTGGAGTGTGTCGACGGAGACCCAGTACTTC
size: -; V: TRBV9; J: TRBJ2-7; D: -; CDR3: CASSVDHGGAYEQYF; DNA: TGTGCCAGCAGCGTAGATCACGGAGGGGCCTACGAGCAGTACTTC
size: -; V: TRBV27; J: TRBJ2-3; D: TRBD2; CDR3: CASSLPIKTSGGTDTQYF; DNA: TGTGCCAGCAGTTTGCCTATAAAGACTAGCGGGGGCACAGATACGCAGTATTTT
size: few; V: TRBV29-1; J: TRBJ1-2; D: -; CDR3: CSVDSGWNYGYTF; DNA: TGCAGCGTTGATTCAGGTTGGAACTATGGCTACACCTTC
size: -; V: TRBV11-3; J: TRBJ2-3; D: TRBD1; CDR3: CASSYRGGGTDTQYF; DNA: TGTGCCAGCAGCTACAGGGGTGGCGGCACAGATACGCAGTATTTT
size: -; V: TRBV5-1; J: TRBJ2-3; D: -; CDR3: CASSSPGTDTQYF; DNA: TGCGCCAGCAGTTCCCCTGGGACAGATACGCAGTATTTT
size: once; V: TRBV29-1; J: TRBJ1-5; D: -; CDR3: CSVGRGPNQPQHF; DNA: TGCAGCGTTGGAAGGGGCCCCAATCAGCCCCAGCATTTT
size: -; V: TRBV5-4; J: TRBJ2-1; D: TRBD2; CDR3: CASSLTRLADYNEQFF; DNA: TGTGCCAGCAGCCTAACCCGACTAGCGGACTACAATGAGCAGTTCTTC
size: -; V: TRBV28; J: TRBJ2-2; D: -; CDR3: CASRNLGSTGELFF; DNA: TGTGCCAGCAGGAACTTGGGGAGCACCGGGGAGCTGTTTTTT
size: -; V: TRBV6-6; J: TRBJ2-7; D: -; CDR3: CASSYGRDEQYF; DNA: TGTGCCAGCAGTTACGGCAGGGACGAGCAGTACTTC
size: -; V: TRBV30; J: TRBJ2-7; D: -; CDR3: CAWSGTHSYEQYF; DNA: TGTGCCTGGAGTGGGACTCACTCCTACGAGCAGTACTTC
size: -; V: TRBV19; J: TRBJ1-6; D: -; CDR3: CASEDTLVDSPLHF; DNA: TGTGCCAGTGAAGACACGCTTGTGGATTCACCCCTCCACTTT
size: -; V: TRBV27; J: TRBJ2-5; D: -; CDR3: CASSSRTVQETQYF; DNA: TGTGCCAGCAGTTCACGGACAGTACAAGAGACCCAGTACTTC
size: once; V: TRBV10-2; J: TRBJ2-7; D: -; CDR3: CASSEGRYEQYF; DNA: TGCGCCAGCAGTGAGGGTCGCTACGAGCAGTACTTC
size: -; V: TRBV30; J: TRBJ2-7; D: TRBD1; CDR3: CAGGTGVYEQYF; DNA: TGTGCCGGAGGGACAGGAGTCTACGAGCAGTACTTC
size: -; V: TRBV7-2; J: TRBJ2-3; D: -; CDR3: CASSSQLKTGDTQYF; DNA: TGTGCCAGCAGCTCCCAACTCAAGACGGGGGATACGCAGTATTTT
size: -; V: TRBV28; J: TRBJ2-5; D: TRBD1; CDR3: CASSIPGAGGRETQYF; DNA: TGTGCCAGCAGCATCCCCGGGGCAGGGGGCAGAGAGACCCAGTACTTC
size: -; V: TRBV2; J: TRBJ2-1; D: TRBD2; CDR3: CASSERGLAGGVAYNEQFF; DNA: TGTGCCAGCAGCGAAAGAGGACTAGCGGGGGGTGTGGCCTACAATGAGCAGTTCTTC
size: once; V: TRBV5-1; J: TRBJ1-5; D: TRBD1; CDR3: CASSEGQGSGNQPQHF; DNA: TGCGCCAGCAGCGAGGGACAGGGGTCGGGCAATCAGCCCCAGCATTTT
size: -; V: TRBV19; J: TRBJ1-5; D: TRBD1; CDR3: CASSPGQGALGNQPQHF; DNA: TGTGCCAGTAGTCCGGGACAGGGGGCGTTGGGCAATCAGCCCCAGCATTTT
size: -; V: TRBV5-1; J: TRBJ1-2; D: -; CDR3: CASSPDDVYGYTF; DNA: TGCGCCAGCAGCCCCGATGATGTCTATGGCTACACCTTC
size: -; V: TRBV4-2; J: TRBJ1-6; D: -; CDR3: CASSRDGSTANNSPLHF; DNA: TGTGCCAGCAGCCGAGACGGATCCACGGCCAATAATTCACCCCTCCACTTT
size: -; V: TRBV27; J: TRBJ1-6; D: -; CDR3: CASRGRFSPLHF; DNA: TGTGCCAGCCGGGGGCGGTTTTCACCCCTCCACTTT
size: -; V: TRBV28; J: TRBJ2-7; D: TRBD1; CDR3: CASSHSPQGARSYEQYF; DNA: TGTGCCAGCAGTCACTCCCCCCAGGGGGCGCGTTCCTACGAGCAGTACTTC
size: few; V: TRBV10-1; J: TRBJ2-7; D: -; CDR3: CASEPRRGGDPHYYEQYF; DNA: TGCGCCAGCGAACCTCGCCGAGGGGGGGACCCCCACTACTACGAGCAGTACTTC
size: -; V: TRBV5-4; J: TRBJ2-2; D: -; CDR3: CTSSVLGETGELFF; DNA: TGTACCAGCAGCGTCCTTGGGGAGACCGGGGAGCTGTTTTTT
size: -; V: TRBV19; J: TRBJ2-3; D: -; CDR3: CASSTHLSGIRTDTQYF; DNA: TGTGCCAGTAGTACCCACCTGAGTGGGATCCGCACAGATACGCAGTATTTT